Listed here is a single TCR beta chain. This specimen comes from a study of T cell repertoires in cytomegalovirus infection. CDR3 length equals 13 residues. Trimming removed 5 bases from V and 5 bases from J, with 11 bases in between. Germline V gives CDR1 SGHVS, CDR2 FNYEAQ. TCRdb analysed the reads with MiXCR anew, one entry per CDR3 protein. This table holds about 740,000 distinct CDR3 sequences, 35% to 40% found once. The sequence was collected from a human donor in good health (CMV status not recorded). Some clones in this sample may be carry-over from other donors' samples. Specimen: PBMCs. This sequence joins TRBV7-6 and TRBJ2-3; D ambiguous. The CDR3 is CASSNSPLDTQYF. In nucleotides, the CDR3 is TGTGCCAGCAGCAACAGCCCATTAGATACGCAGTATTTT.